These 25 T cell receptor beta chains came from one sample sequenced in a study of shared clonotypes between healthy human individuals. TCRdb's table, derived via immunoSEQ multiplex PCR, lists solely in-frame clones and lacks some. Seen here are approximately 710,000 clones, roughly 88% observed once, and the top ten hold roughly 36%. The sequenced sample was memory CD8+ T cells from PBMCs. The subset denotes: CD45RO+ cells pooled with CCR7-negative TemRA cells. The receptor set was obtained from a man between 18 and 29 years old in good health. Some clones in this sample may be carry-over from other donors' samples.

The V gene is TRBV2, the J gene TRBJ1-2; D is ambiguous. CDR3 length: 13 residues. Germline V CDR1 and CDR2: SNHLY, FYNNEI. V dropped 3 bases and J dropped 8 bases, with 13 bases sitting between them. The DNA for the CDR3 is TGTGCCAGCAGTGATGTTGATTATGGCGGCTACACCTTC. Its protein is CASSDVDYGGYTF. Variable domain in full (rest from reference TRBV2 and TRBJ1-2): EPEVTQTPSHQVTQMGQEVILRCVPISNHLYFYWYRQILGQKVEFLVSFYNNEISEKSEIFDDQFSVERPDGSNFTLKIRSTKLEDSAMYFCASSDVDYGGYTFGSGTRLTVV.

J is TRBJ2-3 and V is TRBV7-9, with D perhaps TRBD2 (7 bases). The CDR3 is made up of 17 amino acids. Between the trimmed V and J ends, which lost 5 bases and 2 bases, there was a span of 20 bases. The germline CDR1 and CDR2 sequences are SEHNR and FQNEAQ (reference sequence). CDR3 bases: TGTGCCAGCAGCCGCACCAGGGGAGGGAACCCCACAGATACGCAGTATTTT. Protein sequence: CASSRTRGGNPTDTQYF.

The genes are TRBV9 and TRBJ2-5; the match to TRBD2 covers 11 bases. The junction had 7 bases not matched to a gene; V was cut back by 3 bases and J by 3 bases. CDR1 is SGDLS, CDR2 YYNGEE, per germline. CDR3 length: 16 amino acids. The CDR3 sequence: CASSAPVAGGEETQYF. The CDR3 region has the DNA TGTGCCAGCAGCGCCCCGGTAGCGGGAGGGGAAGAGACCCAGTACTTC. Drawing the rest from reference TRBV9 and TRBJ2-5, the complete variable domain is DSGVTQTPKHLITATGQRVTLRCSPRSGDLSVYWYQQSLDQGLQFLIQYYNGEERAKGNILERFSAQQFPDLHSELNLSSLELGDSALYFCASSAPVAGGEETQYFGPGTRLLVL.

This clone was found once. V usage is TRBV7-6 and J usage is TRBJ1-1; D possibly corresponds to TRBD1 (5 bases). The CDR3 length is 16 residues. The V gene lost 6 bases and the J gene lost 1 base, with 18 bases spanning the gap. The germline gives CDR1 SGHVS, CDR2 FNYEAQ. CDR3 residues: CASSLGSGGANTEAFF. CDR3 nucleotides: TGTGCCAGCAGTCTAGGGTCCGGAGGGGCGAACACTGAAGCTTTCTTT.

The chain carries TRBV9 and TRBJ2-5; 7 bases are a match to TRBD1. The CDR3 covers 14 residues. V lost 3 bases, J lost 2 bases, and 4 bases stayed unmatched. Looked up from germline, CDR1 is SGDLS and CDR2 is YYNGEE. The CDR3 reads CASSATGVQETQYF. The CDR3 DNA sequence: TGTGCCAGCAGCGCTACAGGGGTTCAAGAGACCCAGTACTTC. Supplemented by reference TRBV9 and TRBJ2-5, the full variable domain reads DSGVTQTPKHLITATGQRVTLRCSPRSGDLSVYWYQQSLDQGLQFLIQYYNGEERAKGNILERFSAQQFPDLHSELNLSSLELGDSALYFCASSATGVQETQYFGPGTRLLVL.

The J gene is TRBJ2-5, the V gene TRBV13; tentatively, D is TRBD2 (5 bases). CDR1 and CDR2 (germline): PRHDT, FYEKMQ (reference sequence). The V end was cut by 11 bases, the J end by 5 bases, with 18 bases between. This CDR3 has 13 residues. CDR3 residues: CASSEGGGETQYF. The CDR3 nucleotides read TGTGCCTCCTCTGAAGGTGGCGGGGAGACCCAGTACTTC.

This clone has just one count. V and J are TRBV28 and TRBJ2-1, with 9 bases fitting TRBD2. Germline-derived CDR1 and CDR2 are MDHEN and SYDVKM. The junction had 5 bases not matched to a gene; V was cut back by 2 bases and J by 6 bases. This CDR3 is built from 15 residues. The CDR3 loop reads CASSLETSGTNEQFF. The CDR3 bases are TGTGCCAGCAGTTTAGAGACTAGCGGAACCAATGAGCAGTTCTTC.

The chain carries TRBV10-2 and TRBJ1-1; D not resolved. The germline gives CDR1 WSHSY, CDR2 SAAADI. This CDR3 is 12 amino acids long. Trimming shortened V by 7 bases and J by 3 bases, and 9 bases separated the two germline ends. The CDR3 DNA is TGCGCCAGCACCCGACGGGACACTGAAGCTTTCTTT. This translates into CASTRRDTEAFF.

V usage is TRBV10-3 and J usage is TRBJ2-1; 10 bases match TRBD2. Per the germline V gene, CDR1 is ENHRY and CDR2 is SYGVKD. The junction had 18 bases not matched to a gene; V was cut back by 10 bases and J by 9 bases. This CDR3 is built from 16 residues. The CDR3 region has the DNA TGTGCCACCAAAGCAGGGGAAAGCGGGAGGGCCACTGAGCAGTTCTTC. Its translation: CATKAGESGRATEQFF.

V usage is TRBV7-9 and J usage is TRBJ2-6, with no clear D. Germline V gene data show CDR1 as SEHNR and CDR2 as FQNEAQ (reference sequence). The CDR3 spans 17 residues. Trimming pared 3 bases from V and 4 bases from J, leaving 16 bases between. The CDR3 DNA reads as TGTGCCAGCAGCTTGTCGGGCCTTATGGAAGGGGCCAACGTCCTGACTTTC. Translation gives CASSLSGLMEGANVLTF.

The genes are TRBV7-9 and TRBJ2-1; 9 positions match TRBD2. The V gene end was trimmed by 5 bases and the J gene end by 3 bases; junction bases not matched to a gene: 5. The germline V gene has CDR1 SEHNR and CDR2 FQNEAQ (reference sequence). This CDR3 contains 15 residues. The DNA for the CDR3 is TGTGCCAGCAGCCTTAGCGGGAGCTTCTACAATGAGCAGTTCTTC. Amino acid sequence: CASSLSGSFYNEQFF. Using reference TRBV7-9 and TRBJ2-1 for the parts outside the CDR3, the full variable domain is DTGVSQNPRHKITKRGQNVTFRCDPISEHNRLYWYRQTLGQGPEFLTYFQNEAQLEKSRLLSDRFSAERPKGSFSTLEIQRTEQGDSAMYLCASSLSGSFYNEQFFGPGTRLTVL.

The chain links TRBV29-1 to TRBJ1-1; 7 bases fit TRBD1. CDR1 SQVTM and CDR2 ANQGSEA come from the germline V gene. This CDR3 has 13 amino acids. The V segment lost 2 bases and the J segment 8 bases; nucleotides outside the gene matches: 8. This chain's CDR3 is CSVEPNRGTEAFF. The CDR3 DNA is TGCAGCGTTGAACCCAACAGGGGAACCGAAGCTTTCTTT.

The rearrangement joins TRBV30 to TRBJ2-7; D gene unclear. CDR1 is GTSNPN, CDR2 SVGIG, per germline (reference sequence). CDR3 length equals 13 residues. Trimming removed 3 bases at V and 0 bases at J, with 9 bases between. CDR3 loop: CAWRVLSSYEQYF. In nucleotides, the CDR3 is TGTGCCTGGAGGGTTCTGAGCTCCTACGAGCAGTACTTC.

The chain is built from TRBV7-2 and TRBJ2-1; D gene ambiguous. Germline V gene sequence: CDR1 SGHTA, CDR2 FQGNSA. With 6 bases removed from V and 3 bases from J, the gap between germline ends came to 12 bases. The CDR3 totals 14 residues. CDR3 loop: CASSPTPGYNEQFF. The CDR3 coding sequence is TGTGCCAGCAGTCCCACCCCGGGCTACAATGAGCAGTTCTTC.

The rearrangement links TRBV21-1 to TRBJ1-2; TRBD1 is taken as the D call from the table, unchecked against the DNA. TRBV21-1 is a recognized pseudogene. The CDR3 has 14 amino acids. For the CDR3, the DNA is TGTGCCAGCAGGCAGGGACAGCAGAACTATGGCTACACCTTC. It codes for CASRQGQQNYGYTF.

The CDR3 DNA sequence: TGTGCCAGCATCAGGGGGCGGACTAATGAAAAACTGTTTTTT. It is translated as CASIRGRTNEKLFF. The gene calls are TRBV28 and TRBJ1-4; TRBD1 agrees at 8 bases. Germline V CDR1 and CDR2: MDHEN, SYDVKM. The CDR3 covers 14 residues. Trimming took 7 bases from V and 2 from J; bases not matched to a gene: 3. The full variable domain, with the rest looked up from reference TRBV28 and TRBJ1-4, is DVKVTQSSRYLVKRTGEKVFLECVQDMDHENMFWYRQDPGLGLRLIYFSYDVKMKEKGDIPEGYSVSREKKERFSLILESASTNQTSMYLCASIRGRTNEKLFFGSGTQLSVL.

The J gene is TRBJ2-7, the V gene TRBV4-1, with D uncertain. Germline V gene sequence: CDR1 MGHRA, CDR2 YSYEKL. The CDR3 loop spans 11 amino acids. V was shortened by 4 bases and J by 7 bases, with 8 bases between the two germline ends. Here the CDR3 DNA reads TGCGCCAGCAGCCTAGGTCTGGAGCAGTACTTC. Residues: CASSLGLEQYF.

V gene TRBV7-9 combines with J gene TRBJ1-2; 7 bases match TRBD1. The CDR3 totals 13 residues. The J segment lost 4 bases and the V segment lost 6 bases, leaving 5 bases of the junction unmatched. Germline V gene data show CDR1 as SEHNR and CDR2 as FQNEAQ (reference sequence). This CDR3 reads CASRPTGAYGYTF. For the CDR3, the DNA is TGTGCCAGCAGACCTACAGGGGCCTATGGCTACACCTTC.

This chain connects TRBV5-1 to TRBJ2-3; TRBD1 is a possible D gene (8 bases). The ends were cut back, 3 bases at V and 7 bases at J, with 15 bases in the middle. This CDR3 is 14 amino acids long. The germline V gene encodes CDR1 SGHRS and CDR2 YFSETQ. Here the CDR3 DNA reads TGCGCCAGCAGCTCCGGACAGGGAGGGTATACGCAGTATTTT. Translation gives CASSSGQGGYTQYF.

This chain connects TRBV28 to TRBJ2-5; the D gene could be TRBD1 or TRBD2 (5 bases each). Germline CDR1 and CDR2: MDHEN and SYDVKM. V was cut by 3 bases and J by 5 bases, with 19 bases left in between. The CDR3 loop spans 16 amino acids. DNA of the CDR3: TGTGCCAGCAGTTTTGAGGGAAGGGGTAGAGGCGAGACCCAGTACTTC. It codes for CASSFEGRGRGETQYF.

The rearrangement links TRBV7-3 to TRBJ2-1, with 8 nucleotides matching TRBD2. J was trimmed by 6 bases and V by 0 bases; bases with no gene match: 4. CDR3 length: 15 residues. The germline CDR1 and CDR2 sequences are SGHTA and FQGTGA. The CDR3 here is CASSLTGLDFNEQFF. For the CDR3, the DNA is TGTGCCAGCAGCTTAACGGGACTAGACTTCAATGAGCAGTTCTTC.

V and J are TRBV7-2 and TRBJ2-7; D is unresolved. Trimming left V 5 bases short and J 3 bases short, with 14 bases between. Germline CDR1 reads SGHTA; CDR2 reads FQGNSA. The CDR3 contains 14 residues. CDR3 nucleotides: TGTGCCAGCAGCCCCTTATTCCCGGACTACGAGCAGTACTTC. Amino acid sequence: CASSPLFPDYEQYF. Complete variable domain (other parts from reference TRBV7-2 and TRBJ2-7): GAGVSQSPSNKVTEKGKDVELRCDPISGHTALYWYRQSLGQGLEFLIYFQGNSAPDKSGLPSDRFSAERTGGSVSTLTIQRTQQEDSAVYLCASSPLFPDYEQYFGPGTRLTVT.

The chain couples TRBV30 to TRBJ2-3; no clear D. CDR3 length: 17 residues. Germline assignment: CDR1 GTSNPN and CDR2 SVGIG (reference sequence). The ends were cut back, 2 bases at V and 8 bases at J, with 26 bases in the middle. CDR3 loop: CAWSPRLGPALSGTQYF. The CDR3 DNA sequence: TGTGCCTGGAGTCCCCGACTCGGCCCAGCGTTGTCGGGTACGCAGTATTTT.

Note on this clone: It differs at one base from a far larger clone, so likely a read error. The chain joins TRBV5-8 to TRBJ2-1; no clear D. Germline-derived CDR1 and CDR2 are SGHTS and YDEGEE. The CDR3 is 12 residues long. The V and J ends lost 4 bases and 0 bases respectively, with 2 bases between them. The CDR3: CASSLSYNEQFF. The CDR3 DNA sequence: TGTGCCAGCAGCCTCTCCTACAATGAGCAGTTCTTC.

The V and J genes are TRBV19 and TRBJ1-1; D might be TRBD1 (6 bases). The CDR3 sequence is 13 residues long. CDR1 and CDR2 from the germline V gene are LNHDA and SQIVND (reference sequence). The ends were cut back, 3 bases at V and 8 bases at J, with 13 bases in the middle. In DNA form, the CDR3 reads TGTGCCAGTAGTATGATCCAAGGACAGGAAGCTTTCTTT. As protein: CASSMIQGQEAFF. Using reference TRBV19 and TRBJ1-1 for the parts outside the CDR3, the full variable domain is DGGITQSPKYLFRKEGQNVTLSCEQNLNHDAMYWYRQDPGQGLRLIYYSQIVNDFQKGDIAEGYSVSREKKESFPLTVTSAQKNPTAFYLCASSMIQGQEAFFGQGTRLTVV.